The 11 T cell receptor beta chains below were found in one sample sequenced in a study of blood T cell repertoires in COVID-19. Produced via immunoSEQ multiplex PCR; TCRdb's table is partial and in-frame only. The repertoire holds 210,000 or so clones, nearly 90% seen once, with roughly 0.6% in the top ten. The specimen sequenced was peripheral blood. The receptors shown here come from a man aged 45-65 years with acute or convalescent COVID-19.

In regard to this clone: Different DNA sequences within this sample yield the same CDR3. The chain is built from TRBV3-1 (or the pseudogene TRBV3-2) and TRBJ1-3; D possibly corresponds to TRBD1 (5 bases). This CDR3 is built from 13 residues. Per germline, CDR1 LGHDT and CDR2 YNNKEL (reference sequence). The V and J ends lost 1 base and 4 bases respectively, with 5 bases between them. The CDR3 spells CASSQGTGNTIYF. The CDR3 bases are TGTGCCAGCAGCCAAGGGACAGGAAACACCATATATTTT.

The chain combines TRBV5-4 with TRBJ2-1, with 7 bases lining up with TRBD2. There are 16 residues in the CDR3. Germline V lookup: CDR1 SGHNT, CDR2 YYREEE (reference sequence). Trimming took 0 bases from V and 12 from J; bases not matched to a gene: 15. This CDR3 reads CASSLGGTTPPRGQFF. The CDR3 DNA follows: TGTGCCAGCAGCTTGGGTGGGACTACCCCCCCGAGAGGGCAGTTCTTC.

CDR3 sequence reads: CASSLAGREGLYEQYF. The CDR3 DNA follows: TGTGCCAGCAGCTTAGCCGGGCGGGAGGGCCTCTACGAGCAGTACTTC. The rearrangement uses TRBV7-6 and TRBJ2-7; 9 bases map to TRBD2. CDR3 length equals 16 residues. Germline V CDR1 and CDR2: SGHVS, FNYEAQ. V dropped 0 bases and J dropped 3; count of bases not matched to a gene: 6. The complete variable domain, with remaining parts taken from reference TRBV7-6 and TRBJ2-7, reads GAGVSQSPRYKVTKRGQDVALRCDPISGHVSLYWYRQALGQGPEFLTYFNYEAQQDKSGLPNDRFSAERPEGSISTLTIQRTEQRDSAMYRCASSLAGREGLYEQYFGPGTRLTVT.

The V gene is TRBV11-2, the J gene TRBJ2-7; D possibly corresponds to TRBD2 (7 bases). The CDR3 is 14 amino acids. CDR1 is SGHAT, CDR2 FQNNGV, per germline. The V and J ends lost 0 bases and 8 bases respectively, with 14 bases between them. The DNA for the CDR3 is TGTGCCAGCAGCTTAGATCGCGGGGGCGGGAAGCAGTACTTC. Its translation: CASSLDRGGGKQYF.

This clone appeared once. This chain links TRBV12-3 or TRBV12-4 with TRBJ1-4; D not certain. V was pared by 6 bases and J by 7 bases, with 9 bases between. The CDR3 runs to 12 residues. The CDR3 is CASSSGFEKLFF. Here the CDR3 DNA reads TGTGCCAGCAGCTCTGGCTTTGAAAAACTGTTTTTT.

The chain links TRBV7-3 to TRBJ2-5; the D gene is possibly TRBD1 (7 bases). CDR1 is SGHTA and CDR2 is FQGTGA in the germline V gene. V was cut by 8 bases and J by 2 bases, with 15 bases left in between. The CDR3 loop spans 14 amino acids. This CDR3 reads CASSLQGGQETQYF. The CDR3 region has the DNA TGTGCCAGCTCTCTCCAGGGGGGTCAAGAGACCCAGTACTTC.

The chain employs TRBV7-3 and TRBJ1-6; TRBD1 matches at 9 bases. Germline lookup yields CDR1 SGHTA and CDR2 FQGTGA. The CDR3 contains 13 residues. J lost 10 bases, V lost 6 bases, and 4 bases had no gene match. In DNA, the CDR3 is TGTGCCAGCAGTTCGACAGGGGGATCACCCCTCCACTTT. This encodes CASSSTGGSPLHF.

For the CDR3, the DNA is TGTGCCAGCAGCTCCCCCGGGACAGGGGTGAGGACTGAAGCTTTCTTT. It is translated as CASSSPGTGVRTEAFF. This chain connects TRBV5-4 to TRBJ1-1, with 10 positions matching TRBD1. CDR1 and CDR2 from the germline V gene are SGHNT and YYREEE (reference sequence). This CDR3 has 16 residues. V was clipped by 3 bases and J by 5 bases; unmatched bases: 10.

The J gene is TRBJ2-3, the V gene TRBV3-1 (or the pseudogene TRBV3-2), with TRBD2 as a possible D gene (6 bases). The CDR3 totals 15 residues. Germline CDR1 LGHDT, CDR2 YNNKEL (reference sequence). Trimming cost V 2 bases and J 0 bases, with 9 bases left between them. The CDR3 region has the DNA TGTGCCAGCAGCCAACGGCGGGGTAGCACAGATACGCAGTATTTT. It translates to CASSQRRGSTDTQYF.

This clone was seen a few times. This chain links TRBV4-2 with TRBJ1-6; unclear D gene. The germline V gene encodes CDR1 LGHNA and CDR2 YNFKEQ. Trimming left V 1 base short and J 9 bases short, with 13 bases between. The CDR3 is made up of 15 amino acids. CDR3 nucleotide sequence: TGTGCCAGCAGCCAAGGTCCTGCCGGGGTTTCACCCCTCCACTTT. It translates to CASSQGPAGVSPLHF.

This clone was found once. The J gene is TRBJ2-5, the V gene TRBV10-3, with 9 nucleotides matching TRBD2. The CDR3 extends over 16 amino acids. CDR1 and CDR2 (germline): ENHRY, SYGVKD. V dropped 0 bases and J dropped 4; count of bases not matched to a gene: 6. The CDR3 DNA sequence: TGTGCCATCAGTGAGTCTCCGGCGGGGGGGCGAGAGACCCAGTACTTC. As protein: CAISESPAGGRETQYF.